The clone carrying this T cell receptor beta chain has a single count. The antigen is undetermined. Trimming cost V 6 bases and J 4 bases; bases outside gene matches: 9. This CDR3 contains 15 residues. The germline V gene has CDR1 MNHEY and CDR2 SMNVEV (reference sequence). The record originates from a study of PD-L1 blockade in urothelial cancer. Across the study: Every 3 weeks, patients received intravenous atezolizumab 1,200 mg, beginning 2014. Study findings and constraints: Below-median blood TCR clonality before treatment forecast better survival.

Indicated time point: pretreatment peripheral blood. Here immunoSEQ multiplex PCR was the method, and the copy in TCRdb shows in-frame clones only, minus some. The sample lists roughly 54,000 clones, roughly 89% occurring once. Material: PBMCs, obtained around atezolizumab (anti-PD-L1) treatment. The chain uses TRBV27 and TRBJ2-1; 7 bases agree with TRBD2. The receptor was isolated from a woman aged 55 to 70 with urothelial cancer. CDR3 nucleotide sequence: TGTGCCAGCAGCACTGTGATGGGGGGGTACAATGAGCAGTTCTTC. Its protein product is CASSTVMGGYNEQFF.